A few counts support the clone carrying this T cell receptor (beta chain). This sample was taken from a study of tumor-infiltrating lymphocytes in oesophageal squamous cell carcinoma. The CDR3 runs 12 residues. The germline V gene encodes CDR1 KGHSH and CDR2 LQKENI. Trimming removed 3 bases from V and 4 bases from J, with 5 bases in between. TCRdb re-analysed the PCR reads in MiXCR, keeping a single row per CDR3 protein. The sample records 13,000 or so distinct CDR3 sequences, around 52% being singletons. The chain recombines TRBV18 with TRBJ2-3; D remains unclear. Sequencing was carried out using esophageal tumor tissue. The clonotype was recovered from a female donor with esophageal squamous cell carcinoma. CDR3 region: CASSPLPDTQYF. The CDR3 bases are TGTGCCAGCTCACCGCTCCCAGATACGCAGTATTTT.